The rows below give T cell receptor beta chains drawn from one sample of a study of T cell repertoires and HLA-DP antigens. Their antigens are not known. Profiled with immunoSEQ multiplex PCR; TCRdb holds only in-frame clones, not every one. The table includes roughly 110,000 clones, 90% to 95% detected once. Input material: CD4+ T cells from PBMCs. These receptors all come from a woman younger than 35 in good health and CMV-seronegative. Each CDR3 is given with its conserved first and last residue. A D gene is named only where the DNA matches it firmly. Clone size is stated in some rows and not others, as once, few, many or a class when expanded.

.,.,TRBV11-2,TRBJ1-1,TGTGCCAGCAGTCTCGGCCACTTTAGCACTGAAGCTTTCTTT,CASSLGHFSTEAFF
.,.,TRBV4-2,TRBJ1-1,TGTGCCAGCAGCCAAGATGGAGTCAGGGTCGGGGCTGAAGCTTTCTTT,CASSQDGVRVGAEAFF
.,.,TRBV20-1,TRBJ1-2,TGCAGTGCTCCCAACTATGGCTACACCTTC,CSAPNYGYTF
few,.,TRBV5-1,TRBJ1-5,TGCGCCAGCAGCGCGACAGGTCCCAATCAGCCCCAGCATTTT,CASSATGPNQPQHF
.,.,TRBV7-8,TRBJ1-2,TGTGCCAGCAGCATTTCAGGACGGGCAGGGAGAGAGGATGGCTACACCTTC,CASSISGRAGREDGYTF
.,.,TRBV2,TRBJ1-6,TGTGCCAGCAGCGCGAGCTCCTATAATTCACCCCTCCACTTT,CASSASSYNSPLHF
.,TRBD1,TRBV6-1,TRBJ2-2,TGTGCCAGCAGTGAAGCGGTTCCCCCTCGAACGGGACAGGGGACCGGGGAGCTGTTTTTT,CASSEAVPPRTGQGTGELFF
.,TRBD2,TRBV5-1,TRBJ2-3,TGCGCCAGCAGCTCCACGAGCGGGAGAGGGGCAGATACGCAGTATTTT,CASSSTSGRGADTQYF
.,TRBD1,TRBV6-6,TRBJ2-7,TGTGCCAGCAGCCCGACAGGGGTGAGCTCCTACGAGCAGTACTTC,CASSPTGVSSYEQYF
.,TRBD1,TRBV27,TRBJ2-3,TGTGCCAGCGCGGACAGGTTCACAGATACGCAGTATTTT,CASADRFTDTQYF
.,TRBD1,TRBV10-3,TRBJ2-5,TGTGCCACTGGGACAGTAGAGACCCAGTACTTC,CATGTVETQYF